This T cell receptor (beta chain) is from a study of beta chain features in type 1 diabetes. Study-wide results and limits: Type 1 diabetes patients had moderately but significantly shorter TCRB CDR3s in all four CD4+ subsets. Sequencing the cDNA could make cells with high TCR expression show up more than they should.

The whole isolated RNA underwent reverse transcription, so sequencing captured expressed TCRB transcripts. The method was immunoSEQ multiplex PCR; TCRdb's version includes in-frame clones alone and lacks a portion of them. Found here are about 160,000 clones, about 7.9% of them singletons; the top ten hold about 0.5%. J was trimmed by 9 bases and V by 2 bases; bases with no gene match: 10. Germline V CDR1 and CDR2: LNHDA, SQIVND (reference sequence). This CDR3 is 15 amino acids long. As for this clone: The antigen remains undetermined.

This sequence was found in a young man with type 1 diabetes. The sample comprised central memory CD4+ T cells from blood. This chain connects TRBV19 to TRBJ2-1, with 7 bases fitting TRBD2. The chain's CDR3 is CASSIWSSGMGEQFF. Written as DNA, the CDR3 is TGTGCCAGTAGTATATGGTCGAGCGGGATGGGTGAGCAGTTCTTC.